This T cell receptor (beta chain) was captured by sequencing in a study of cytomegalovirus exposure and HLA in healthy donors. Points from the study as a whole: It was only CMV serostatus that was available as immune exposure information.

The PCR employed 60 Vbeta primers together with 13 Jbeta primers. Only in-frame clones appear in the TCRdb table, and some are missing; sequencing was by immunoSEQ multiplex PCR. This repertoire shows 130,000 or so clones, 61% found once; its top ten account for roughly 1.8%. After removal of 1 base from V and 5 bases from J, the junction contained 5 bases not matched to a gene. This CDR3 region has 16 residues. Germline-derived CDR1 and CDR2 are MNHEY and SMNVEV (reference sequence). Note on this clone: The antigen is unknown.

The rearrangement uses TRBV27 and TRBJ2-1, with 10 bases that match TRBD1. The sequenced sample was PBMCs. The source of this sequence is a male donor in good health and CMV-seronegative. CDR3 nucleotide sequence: TGTGCCAGCAGTTTATTAGGGGGGACAGGGGACAATGAGCAGTTCTTC. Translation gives CASSLLGGTGDNEQFF.